This T cell receptor beta chain was identified during a study of blood T cells in healthy people across ages. Combining a sample-barcoded 5' primer with a J-beta primer mix, a second PCR ran for roughly 6 to 12 cycles. One entry per CDR3 protein results from TCRdb running MiXCR on the 5' RACE reads. This table holds around 800,000 distinct CDR3 sequences, roughly 44% found once. CDR3 length equals 14 residues. CDR1 SQVTM and CDR2 ANQGSEA come from the germline V gene. V dropped 4 bases and J dropped 10; count of bases not matched to a gene: 14. Each individual donor underwent a draw of ten milliliters of peripheral blood. Researchers isolated at least 7 million PBMCs per sample. Study results and caveats: Naive T cell percentage strongly correlated with TCR beta diversity. Unsorted PBMCs blocked a conclusive comparison of naive and antigen-experienced cells.

Details on this clonotype: What it binds is unknown.

Sequencing was done on a sample of blood. The clonotype originates from a man aged 55 to 70 in good health. The chain uses TRBV29-1 and TRBJ2-7, with 9 bases matching TRBD2. The CDR3 is CSVAPGDEREAQYF. In DNA, the CDR3 is TGCAGCGTTGCTCCGGGGGACGAGCGGGAGGCCCAGTACTTC.